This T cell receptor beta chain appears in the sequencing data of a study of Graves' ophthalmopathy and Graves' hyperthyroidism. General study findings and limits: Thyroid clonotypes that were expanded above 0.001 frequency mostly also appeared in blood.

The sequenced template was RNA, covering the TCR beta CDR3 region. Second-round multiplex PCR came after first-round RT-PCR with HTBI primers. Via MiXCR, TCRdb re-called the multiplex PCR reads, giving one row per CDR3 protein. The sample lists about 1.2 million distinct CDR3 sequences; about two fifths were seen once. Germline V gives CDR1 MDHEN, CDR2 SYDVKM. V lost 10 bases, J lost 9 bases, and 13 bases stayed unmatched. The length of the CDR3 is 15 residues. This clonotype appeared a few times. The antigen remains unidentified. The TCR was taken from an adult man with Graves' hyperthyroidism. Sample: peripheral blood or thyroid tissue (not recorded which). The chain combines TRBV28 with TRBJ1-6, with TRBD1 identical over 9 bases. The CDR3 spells CATGPGQGVTSPLHF. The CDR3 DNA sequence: TGTGCCACCGGACCGGGACAGGGAGTTACTTCACCCCTCCACTTT. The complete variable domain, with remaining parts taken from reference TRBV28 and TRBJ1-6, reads DVKVTQSSRYLVKRTGEKVFLECVQDMDHENMFWYRQDPGLGLRLIYFSYDVKMKEKGDIPEGYSVSREKKERFSLILESASTNQTSMYLCATGPGQGVTSPLHFGNGTRLTVT.